This is a list of T cell receptor beta chains from one sample in a study of Ad26.COV2.S vaccination and SARS-CoV-2 variants. Clones were read by immunoSEQ multiplex PCR, and TCRdb kept only the in-frame ones, dropping some. The top ten clones hold roughly 3.1% of a sample with a few hundred thousand clones, more than 75% of them seen once. The starting material was peripheral blood, obtained in a trial of Ad26.COV2.S vaccine versus placebo. The receptor source for this set is a person aged 18-60 years who received the Ad26.COV2.S COVID-19 vaccine or a placebo. Each CDR3 is given with its conserved first and last residue. The D gene is left open where the match is weak. Rows give clone size only sometimes, using once, few, many, or a class for an expanded clone.

V gene: TRBV2
D gene: TRBD1
J gene: TRBJ2-2
clone size: .
CDR3 DNA: TGTGCCAGCAGTGCACAAGGACAGGCCACCGGGGAGCTGTTTTTT
CDR3 protein: CASSAQGQATGELFF

V gene: TRBV5-1
D gene: TRBD1
J gene: TRBJ2-7
clone size: .
CDR3 DNA: TGCGCCAGCAGCTTCGGACAGGGGGCGACGGAGCAGTACTTC
CDR3 protein: CASSFGQGATEQYF

V gene: TRBV5-4
D gene: .
J gene: TRBJ1-2
clone size: .
CDR3 DNA: TGTGCCAGCAGCCCGAACACAGGGAACCACTATGGCTACACCTTC
CDR3 protein: CASSPNTGNHYGYTF

V gene: TRBV3-1/TRBV3-2
D gene: .
J gene: TRBJ2-2
clone size: few
CDR3 DNA: TGTGCCAGCAGCCCTAGGACAGACCTGGGCACCGGGGAGCTGTTTTTT
CDR3 protein: CASSPRTDLGTGELFF

V gene: TRBV30
D gene: .
J gene: TRBJ1-6
clone size: .
CDR3 DNA: TGTGCCTGGAGTGGTCACAGGGTCCTTATTACCTCACCCCTCCACTTT
CDR3 protein: CAWSGHRVLITSPLHF

V gene: TRBV7-8
D gene: TRBD2
J gene: TRBJ2-1
clone size: .
CDR3 DNA: TGTGCCAGCAGTCCTATAGCGGGGGGGCCTGACAATGAGCAGTTCTTC
CDR3 protein: CASSPIAGGPDNEQFF

V gene: TRBV7-8
D gene: TRBD2
J gene: TRBJ2-2
clone size: .
CDR3 DNA: TGTGCCAGCAGGCTTAGCGGGGGCCGGAACACCGGGGAGCTGTTTTTT
CDR3 protein: CASRLSGGRNTGELFF

V gene: TRBV30
D gene: .
J gene: TRBJ1-4
clone size: once
CDR3 DNA: TGTGCCTGGAGTGCCAACACCGCCACTTATAATGAAAAACTGTTTTTT
CDR3 protein: CAWSANTATYNEKLFF

V gene: TRBV2
D gene: .
J gene: TRBJ1-1
clone size: .
CDR3 DNA: TGTGCCAGCAGCGGAGATACCACCGGGACAATGAACACTGAAGCTTTCTTT
CDR3 protein: CASSGDTTGTMNTEAFF

V gene: TRBV2
D gene: TRBD1
J gene: TRBJ2-7
clone size: .
CDR3 DNA: TGTGCCAGCAGTCAAGGACAGGGACCCTACGAGCAGTACTTC
CDR3 protein: CASSQGQGPYEQYF

V gene: TRBV7-2
D gene: TRBD1
J gene: TRBJ1-5
clone size: .
CDR3 DNA: TGTGCCAGCAGCTTAGGGACAGGGAACAATCAGCCCCAGCATTTT
CDR3 protein: CASSLGTGNNQPQHF

V gene: TRBV5-1
D gene: .
J gene: TRBJ1-2
clone size: .
CDR3 DNA: TGCGCCAGCAGCTTGGGGGGCAGCTCTAACTATGGCTACACCTTC
CDR3 protein: CASSLGGSSNYGYTF

V gene: TRBV6-5
D gene: .
J gene: TRBJ1-5
clone size: .
CDR3 DNA: TGTGCCAGCAGTTACAGGGGCAGAAATCAGCCCCAGCATTTT
CDR3 protein: CASSYRGRNQPQHF

V gene: TRBV29-1
D gene: TRBD2
J gene: TRBJ2-7
clone size: .
CDR3 DNA: TGCAGCGTTGTGGGAGGGGAGGCCTCCTACGAGCAGTACTTC
CDR3 protein: CSVVGGEASYEQYF

V gene: TRBV10-2
D gene: .
J gene: TRBJ1-4
clone size: .
CDR3 DNA: TGCGCCAGCATTCACACCGGGGGAGAAAAACTGTTTTTT
CDR3 protein: CASIHTGGEKLFF

V gene: TRBV30
D gene: .
J gene: TRBJ2-7
clone size: .
CDR3 DNA: TGTGCCTGGAGTACCGCTAAGCTAGCCCATATCTACGAGCAGTACTTC
CDR3 protein: CAWSTAKLAHIYEQYF

V gene: TRBV9
D gene: TRBD1
J gene: TRBJ1-2
clone size: .
CDR3 DNA: TGTGCCAGCAGCGTCGGGACAGGGGTAGGGAGTGGCTACACCTTC
CDR3 protein: CASSVGTGVGSGYTF

V gene: TRBV3-1/TRBV3-2
D gene: .
J gene: TRBJ1-2
clone size: .
CDR3 DNA: TGTGCCAGCAGCCAAGACGAGGGGGTCCATGGCTACACCTTC
CDR3 protein: CASSQDEGVHGYTF

V gene: TRBV12-3/TRBV12-4
D gene: .
J gene: TRBJ2-5
clone size: .
CDR3 DNA: TGTGCCAGCGGGCGGGTTTGGGAGACCCAGTACTTC
CDR3 protein: CASGRVWETQYF

V gene: TRBV18
D gene: .
J gene: TRBJ2-3
clone size: .
CDR3 DNA: TGTGCCAGCTCCCGCGCGGGGGCAGCGGAGAATACGCAGTATTTT
CDR3 protein: CASSRAGAAENTQYF

V gene: TRBV7-2
D gene: TRBD2
J gene: TRBJ2-2
clone size: .
CDR3 DNA: TGTGCCAGCAGCCCTCGGCCTCTAGCGGGGGGGCCTGGCGGGGAGCTGTTTTTT
CDR3 protein: CASSPRPLAGGPGGELFF

V gene: TRBV2
D gene: TRBD1
J gene: TRBJ1-3
clone size: .
CDR3 DNA: TGTGCCAGCAGTGAAGCATCAGGGGGCCGTGGTGGAAACACCATATATTTT
CDR3 protein: CASSEASGGRGGNTIYF

V gene: TRBV6-6
D gene: .
J gene: TRBJ2-1
clone size: .
CDR3 DNA: TGTGCCAGCATATCGAGGGAGGATGCGGTCCGGAATGAGCAGTTCTTC
CDR3 protein: CASISREDAVRNEQFF

V gene: TRBV5-8
D gene: .
J gene: TRBJ1-5
clone size: once
CDR3 DNA: TGTGCCAGCAGCTCAGGCGGGGGGTTAAGGCCCCAGCATTTT
CDR3 protein: CASSSGGGLRPQHF

V gene: TRBV6-5
D gene: .
J gene: TRBJ2-7
clone size: .
CDR3 DNA: TGTGCCAGCAGCATCGATGGGAGTACCTACGAGCAGTACTTC
CDR3 protein: CASSIDGSTYEQYF

V gene: TRBV11-3
D gene: .
J gene: TRBJ2-2
clone size: many
CDR3 DNA: TGTGCCAGCAGATACCAGGGTGCCGGGGAGCTGTTTTTT
CDR3 protein: CASRYQGAGELFF

V gene: TRBV7-9
D gene: .
J gene: TRBJ2-7
clone size: .
CDR3 DNA: TGTGCCAGCGTGCAGGGACACACCGAAACCTACGAGCAGTACTTC
CDR3 protein: CASVQGHTETYEQYF

V gene: TRBV3-1/TRBV3-2
D gene: TRBD2
J gene: TRBJ2-5
clone size: .
CDR3 DNA: TGTGCCAGCAAGCCCTTGGGACTAGCGGGGGGCGAGACCCAGTACTTC
CDR3 protein: CASKPLGLAGGETQYF

V gene: TRBV5-1
D gene: .
J gene: TRBJ1-1
clone size: .
CDR3 DNA: TGCGCCAGCAGCTACCGTGTGAACACTGAAGCTTTCTTT
CDR3 protein: CASSYRVNTEAFF

V gene: TRBV29-1
D gene: .
J gene: TRBJ2-2
clone size: once
CDR3 DNA: TGCAGCGTTCTTCCAGTGAACACCGGGGAGCTGTTTTTT
CDR3 protein: CSVLPVNTGELFF

V gene: TRBV9
D gene: TRBD2
J gene: TRBJ2-3
clone size: .
CDR3 DNA: TGTGCCAGCAGCCTCGGGACTAGCGGGGGGGCTACGCAGTATTTT
CDR3 protein: CASSLGTSGGATQYF

V gene: TRBV7-9
D gene: .
J gene: TRBJ1-4
clone size: .
CDR3 DNA: TGTGCCAGTAATCCGCCGGTAAATGAAAAACTGTTTTTT
CDR3 protein: CASNPPVNEKLFF

V gene: TRBV5-4
D gene: TRBD1
J gene: TRBJ2-7
clone size: .
CDR3 DNA: TGTGCCAGCAACTCCGACTTGGAGAGGACAGGCCTCTCCTACGAGCAGTACTTC
CDR3 protein: CASNSDLERTGLSYEQYF

V gene: TRBV4-3
D gene: TRBD1
J gene: TRBJ2-1
clone size: .
CDR3 DNA: TGCGCCAGCAGCCAGAACAGCCAGGGGGTAAGAGAGCAGTTCTTC
CDR3 protein: CASSQNSQGVREQFF

V gene: TRBV19
D gene: TRBD1
J gene: TRBJ2-1
clone size: once
CDR3 DNA: TGTGCCAGTAGTATGGGACAGGGGGCTGGCTATGAGCAGTTCTTC
CDR3 protein: CASSMGQGAGYEQFF

V gene: TRBV27
D gene: TRBD2
J gene: TRBJ2-3
clone size: .
CDR3 DNA: TGTGCCCGCACCAACCGGGCCGGGGGGGCGAGAGGTAGGGATACGCAGTATTTT
CDR3 protein: CARTNRAGGARGRDTQYF

V gene: TRBV7-9
D gene: .
J gene: TRBJ2-7
clone size: .
CDR3 DNA: TGTGCCAGCAGCCCCGACAGGTCCTACGAGCAGTACTTC
CDR3 protein: CASSPDRSYEQYF

V gene: TRBV6-4
D gene: .
J gene: TRBJ2-7
clone size: .
CDR3 DNA: TGTGCCAGCAGTCCGGCCTACGAGCAGTACTTC
CDR3 protein: CASSPAYEQYF

V gene: TRBV12-1
D gene: .
J gene: TRBJ1-2
clone size: .
CDR3 DNA: TGTGCCAGCAGCTCTTTAAAGCGACAGGGGGCTGACGGCTACACCTTC
CDR3 protein: CASSSLKRQGADGYTF

V gene: TRBV30
D gene: .
J gene: TRBJ1-2
clone size: .
CDR3 DNA: TGTGCCTGCCCGGGAGTAGGGGGCTACACCTTC
CDR3 protein: CACPGVGGYTF

V gene: TRBV30
D gene: TRBD1
J gene: TRBJ2-4
clone size: .
CDR3 DNA: TGTGCCTGGAGTCGGGACAGGGGGCTTGGGGCCAAAAACATTCAGTACTTC
CDR3 protein: CAWSRDRGLGAKNIQYF

V gene: TRBV3-1/TRBV3-2
D gene: .
J gene: TRBJ2-7
clone size: .
CDR3 DNA: TGTGCCAGCAGCCAAGTGATGAGGGCTGGGGAGCAGTACTTC
CDR3 protein: CASSQVMRAGEQYF

V gene: TRBV29-1
D gene: .
J gene: TRBJ1-1
clone size: .
CDR3 DNA: TGCAGCGTTTTTGGCGGGGGTGGGAACACTGAAGCTTTCTTT
CDR3 protein: CSVFGGGGNTEAFF

V gene: TRBV30
D gene: .
J gene: TRBJ1-3
clone size: .
CDR3 DNA: TGTGCCTGGAGCCCGGGACTCTCTGGAAACACCATATATTTT
CDR3 protein: CAWSPGLSGNTIYF

V gene: TRBV4-2
D gene: TRBD2
J gene: TRBJ2-5
clone size: .
CDR3 DNA: TGTGCCAGCACACCGGGAGGGGGGCTACAAGAGACCCAGTACTTC
CDR3 protein: CASTPGGGLQETQYF

V gene: TRBV19
D gene: TRBD1
J gene: TRBJ1-5
clone size: .
CDR3 DNA: TGTGCCAGTAGTTTTACAGGGGGCAATAGCAATCAGCCCCAGCATTTT
CDR3 protein: CASSFTGGNSNQPQHF

V gene: TRBV6-2/TRBV6-3
D gene: TRBD2
J gene: TRBJ2-3
clone size: .
CDR3 DNA: TGTGCCAGCAGTTACTCGACTAGCGGAAGCACAGATACGCAGTATTTT
CDR3 protein: CASSYSTSGSTDTQYF

V gene: TRBV7-9
D gene: .
J gene: TRBJ2-3
clone size: few
CDR3 DNA: TGTGCCAGCAGCCGGGCGGAAACAGATACGCAGTATTTT
CDR3 protein: CASSRAETDTQYF

V gene: TRBV7-3
D gene: TRBD1
J gene: TRBJ2-1
clone size: once
CDR3 DNA: TGTGCCAGCAGCCTGGACAGGGCTAAGAATGAGCAGTTCTTC
CDR3 protein: CASSLDRAKNEQFF

V gene: TRBV9
D gene: TRBD1
J gene: TRBJ1-2
clone size: .
CDR3 DNA: TGTGCCAGCAGCCCCCGAGGGGGGACAGACTATGGCTACACCTTC
CDR3 protein: CASSPRGGTDYGYTF

V gene: TRBV7-7
D gene: TRBD2
J gene: TRBJ2-5
clone size: .
CDR3 DNA: TGTGCTAGCAGCTCCCTTGCGGGGGGGCTAAGAGAGACCCAGTACTTC
CDR3 protein: CASSSLAGGLRETQYF

V gene: TRBV7-6
D gene: .
J gene: TRBJ1-6
clone size: .
CDR3 DNA: TGTGCCAGCAGCTTAGGTTGGACAGCCGGACTATATAATTCACCCCTCCACTTT
CDR3 protein: CASSLGWTAGLYNSPLHF

V gene: TRBV7-6
D gene: .
J gene: TRBJ2-5
clone size: .
CDR3 DNA: TGTGCCAGCAGCTTAGCACAGCAAGAGACCCAGTACTTC
CDR3 protein: CASSLAQQETQYF